The next 21 T cell receptor beta chains were all read from a single sample in a study of cytomegalovirus exposure and HLA in healthy donors. PCR amplification relied on 60 Vbeta primers (plus 13 Jbeta primers). The assay was immunoSEQ multiplex PCR, and TCRdb's table has in-frame clones only and misses some. The sample records approximately 120,000 clones, roughly 82% being singletons. The sequencing input was PBMCs. The source of these receptors is a woman between 40 and 55 years old in good health and CMV-seropositive.

The chain recombines TRBV19 with TRBJ2-1, with TRBD2 matching 7 bases. From germline, CDR1 is LNHDA and CDR2 SQIVND (reference sequence). The J segment lost 4 bases and the V segment lost 5 bases, leaving 2 bases of the junction unmatched. This CDR3 has 13 residues. The CDR3: CASSRSGYNEQFF. In nucleotides, the CDR3 is TGTGCCAGTAGTCGTAGCGGGTACAATGAGCAGTTCTTC. Together with reference TRBV19 and TRBJ2-1, the CDR3 gives the full variable domain: DGGITQSPKYLFRKEGQNVTLSCEQNLNHDAMYWYRQDPGQGLRLIYYSQIVNDFQKGDIAEGYSVSREKKESFPLTVTSAQKNPTAFYLCASSRSGYNEQFFGPGTRLTVL.

In this sample, this clone turned up a few times. The chain couples TRBV7-9 to TRBJ2-6; 10 nucleotides agree with TRBD1. Germline CDR1 is SEHNR and CDR2 is FQNEAQ (reference sequence). Unmatched junction bases numbered 3, after V lost 4 bases and J lost 0 bases. This CDR3 contains 17 residues. This CDR3 is CASSSGTGASGANVLTF. In DNA form, the CDR3 reads TGTGCCAGCAGCTCCGGGACAGGGGCCTCTGGGGCCAACGTCCTGACTTTC. The full variable domain, its missing parts supplied by reference TRBV7-9 and TRBJ2-6, is DTGVSQNPRHKITKRGQNVTFRCDPISEHNRLYWYRQTLGQGPEFLTYFQNEAQLEKSRLLSDRFSAERPKGSFSTLEIQRTEQGDSAMYLCASSSGTGASGANVLTFGAGSRLTVL.

This clone was seen just once. The V gene is TRBV4-1, the J gene TRBJ2-5; 7 nucleotides align to TRBD1. The tail of the sequence fits TRBJ2-7 better, so the J call may be wrong. Germline loops: CDR1 MGHRA, CDR2 YSYEKL. This CDR3 region has 15 residues. The CDR3 loop reads CASSQDPGGSYEQYF. The CDR3 DNA reads TGCGCCAGCAGCCAAGATCCAGGGGGCTCCTACGAGCAGTACTTC.

The CDR3 coding sequence is TGCAGCGCACGGGGGGGCTCTGGGGCCAACGTCCTGACTTTC. Amino acid sequence: CSARGGSGANVLTF. This rearrangement joins TRBV29-1 to TRBJ2-6, with TRBD2 matching over 8 bases. The V and J ends lost 7 bases and 0 bases, in that order; junction bases with no gene match: 2. The length of the CDR3 is 14 residues. CDR1 SQVTM and CDR2 ANQGSEA come from the germline V gene.

The chain recombines TRBV5-5 with TRBJ1-1; 7 bases fit TRBD1. The CDR3 is made up of 15 amino acids. The ends lost 4 bases at V and 2 bases at J; junction bases unmatched: 8. From germline, CDR1 is SGHKS and CDR2 YYEKEE (reference sequence). The CDR3 loop reads CASSKTGRSNTEAFF. In DNA form, the CDR3 reads TGTGCCAGCAGCAAGACAGGGAGATCAAACACTGAAGCTTTCTTT. The complete variable domain, with remaining parts taken from reference TRBV5-5 and TRBJ1-1, reads DAGVTQSPTHLIKTRGQQVTLRCSPISGHKSVSWYQQVLGQGPQFIFQYYEKEERGRGNFPDRFSARQFPNYSSELNVNALLLGDSALYLCASSKTGRSNTEAFFGQGTRLTVV.

The chain couples TRBV19 to TRBJ2-7; 8 bases align to TRBD2. The length of the CDR3 is 15 residues. With 2 bases clipped from V and 2 bases from J, the junction kept 5 bases outside the gene matches. Looked up from germline, CDR1 is LNHDA and CDR2 is SQIVND (reference sequence). Here the CDR3 reads CASSISTGGTYEQYF. The DNA of the CDR3 is TGTGCCAGTAGTATATCCACGGGGGGGACCTACGAGCAGTACTTC.

The gene calls are TRBV19 and TRBJ1-4; TRBD1 might be the D (6 bases). V was shortened by 5 bases and J by 6 bases, with 25 bases between the two germline ends. This CDR3 has 18 residues. CDR1 and CDR2 (germline): LNHDA, SQIVND (reference sequence). CDR3 DNA: TGTGCCAGTAGTCGCTTCGGATTACAAACAGGGTTTTATGAAAAACTGTTTTTT. Translation: CASSRFGLQTGFYEKLFF.

The chain links TRBV19 to TRBJ1-2; 7 positions match TRBD1. The CDR3 covers 14 residues. V dropped 3 bases and J dropped 6; count of bases not matched to a gene: 7. CDR1 is LNHDA, CDR2 SQIVND, per germline (reference sequence). The CDR3 spells CASSIRDRNNGYTF. The CDR3 bases are TGTGCCAGTAGTATCCGGGACAGAAACAATGGCTACACCTTC.

V gene TRBV28 combines with J gene TRBJ1-5; the D gene is possibly TRBD1 (5 bases). Germline assignment: CDR1 MDHEN and CDR2 SYDVKM. The CDR3 has 14 amino acids. V was pared by 6 bases and J by 3 bases, with 12 bases between. The CDR3 DNA reads TGTGCCAGCAGCCTTGGACAAATCAATCAGCCCCAGCATTTT. Translated, it gives CASSLGQINQPQHF.

In its sample, this clone was seen a few times. The chain uses TRBV9 and TRBJ2-5; D is unclear. Trimming took 0 bases from V and 0 from J, leaving 9 bases between them. Germline assignment: CDR1 SGDLS and CDR2 YYNGEE. The CDR3 is 15 amino acids. The CDR3, as DNA: TGTGCCAGCAGCGTAGAAGCCACGTACCAAGAGACCCAGTACTTC. Protein product: CASSVEATYQETQYF.

The chain uses TRBV27 and TRBJ2-1, with 7 bases matching TRBD2. CDR3 length: 17 residues. Unmatched junction bases numbered 14, after V lost 5 bases and J lost 4 bases. Germline V lookup: CDR1 MNHEY, CDR2 SMNVEV (reference sequence). CDR3 sequence reads: CASSPLPLAAVYNEQFF. The CDR3 nucleotides are TGTGCCAGCAGTCCGCTGCCTCTAGCGGCTGTTTACAATGAGCAGTTCTTC.

V is TRBV18 and J is TRBJ2-1; D not resolved. The CDR3 has 15 residues. The V gene lost 0 bases and the J gene lost 2 bases, with 8 bases spanning the gap. Germline CDR1 KGHSH, CDR2 LQKENI. The CDR3 DNA reads as TGTGCCAGCTCACCACCCTCTATTCCCTACAATGAGCAGTTCTTC. It translates to CASSPPSIPYNEQFF. Using reference TRBV18 and TRBJ2-1 for the parts outside the CDR3, the full variable domain is NAGVMQNPRHLVRRRGQEARLRCSPMKGHSHVYWYRQLPEEGLKFMVYLQKENIIDESGMPKERFSAEFPKEGPSILRIQQVVRGDSAAYFCASSPPSIPYNEQFFGPGTRLTVL.

The J gene is TRBJ1-1, the V gene TRBV11-2; a weak D match, TRBD1 (5 bases). This CDR3 spans 16 amino acids. Germline lookup yields CDR1 SGHAT and CDR2 FQNNGV. Trimming removed 1 base from V and 1 base from J, with 13 bases in between. CDR3 coding DNA: TGTGCCAGCAGCTTAGTCGGGGGATATGGGAACACTGAAGCTTTCTTT. Translating it yields CASSLVGGYGNTEAFF. Variable domain in full (rest from reference TRBV11-2 and TRBJ1-1): EAGVAQSPRYKIIEKRQSVAFWCNPISGHATLYWYQQILGQGPKLLIQFQNNGVVDDSQLPKDRFSAERLKGVDSTLKIQPAKLEDSAVYLCASSLVGGYGNTEAFFGQGTRLTVV.

V is TRBV7-9 and J is TRBJ2-5; no definite D call. V was cut by 10 bases and J by 1 base, with 13 bases left in between. Germline CDR1 SEHNR, CDR2 FQNEAQ (reference sequence). The CDR3 has 13 amino acids. The CDR3 DNA reads as TGTGCCATCCACCGGGTGGCCCAAGAGACCCAGTACTTC. Amino acids: CAIHRVAQETQYF.

This rearrangement joins TRBV2 to TRBJ2-3, with TRBD1 matching over 8 bases. J gave up 6 bases and V 6 bases, and 8 bases lay outside the gene matches. The CDR3 is 14 residues long. Per germline, CDR1 SNHLY and CDR2 FYNNEI. The CDR3, as DNA: TGTGCCAGCAGGACGACAGGGGCTGGGGATACGCAGTATTTT. Translated, it gives CASRTTGAGDTQYF.

The chain links TRBV6-1 to TRBJ2-4; TRBD1 might be the D (7 bases). V was clipped by 1 base and J by 3 bases, with 10 bases between them. Germline values: CDR1 MNHNS, CDR2 SASEGT. The CDR3 loop spans 15 amino acids. The CDR3 sequence: CASSEGQGGKNIQYF. The CDR3 nucleotides are TGTGCCAGCAGTGAAGGACAGGGAGGCAAAAACATTCAGTACTTC.

The chain links TRBV4-1 to TRBJ2-3; 15 nucleotides align to TRBD2. The CDR3 covers 18 residues. CDR1 is MGHRA and CDR2 is YSYEKL in the germline V gene. Losses at the gene ends were 1 base for V and 1 base for J; bases not matched to a gene: 3. As DNA, the CDR3 is TGCGCCAGCAGCCAAGCTGGACTAGCGGGAGGGCGCACAGATACGCAGTATTTT. Translation: CASSQAGLAGGRTDTQYF.

This rearrangement joins TRBV19 to TRBJ2-7; 9 nucleotides line up with TRBD2. From germline, CDR1 is LNHDA and CDR2 SQIVND (reference sequence). This CDR3 region has 15 residues. V was clipped by 4 bases and J by 6 bases; unmatched bases: 10. The CDR3 here is CASSTTSGRGGEQYF. CDR3 in DNA: TGTGCCAGTAGTACGACTAGCGGCCGGGGGGGCGAGCAGTACTTC.

The J gene is TRBJ2-2, the V gene TRBV25-1; TRBD2 aligns across 13 bases. The V gene's germline CDR1 is MGHDK and CDR2 SYGVNS. The V gene end was trimmed by 6 bases and the J gene end by 6 bases; junction bases not matched to a gene: 7. The CDR3 contains 16 residues. CDR3 DNA: TGTGCCAGCAGAGAAGGGACTAGCGGGATGTCCGGGGAGCTGTTTTTT. This gives the protein CASREGTSGMSGELFF.

This chain joins TRBV18 and TRBJ2-7, with D unclear. Germline V gene sequence: CDR1 KGHSH, CDR2 LQKENI. Trimming removed 3 bases from V and 4 bases from J, with 7 bases in between. There are 12 residues in the CDR3. In nucleotides, the CDR3 is TGTGCCAGCTCACCGAGCGATTACGAGCAGTACTTC. Translating it yields CASSPSDYEQYF.

The V gene is TRBV5-1, the J gene TRBJ2-2, with D maybe TRBD1 (5 bases). Germline V gene sequence: CDR1 SGHRS, CDR2 YFSETQ. The CDR3 is 17 amino acids. The V and J ends lost 2 bases and 5 bases respectively, with 19 bases between them. The CDR3 coding sequence is TGCGCCAGCAGCTTCAGAGGAGAGGACACCGGAACCGGGGAGCTGTTTTTT. Its translation: CASSFRGEDTGTGELFF.